This entry concerns a single T cell receptor beta chain. What it binds is not known. The source of the sample is a study of chemoradiotherapy in HPV16-positive cancers. Whole-study results and caveats: During treatment, candidate HPV-specific clones and E7-related motifs expanded in tumor. HPV-specific T cells were functionally defined from only a couple of HPV16-positive patients.

Using immunoSEQ multiplex PCR, the repertoire was profiled, and TCRdb retains in-frame clones only, with some absent. Among approximately 5,700 clones, about 79% were seen once, and the ten largest hold roughly 9.2%. CDR3 length equals 15 residues. Germline assignment: CDR1 KGHSH and CDR2 LQKENI. V shed 0 bases, J shed 2 bases, and the junction held 1 base outside the gene matches. The specimen comprised tumor tissue, sampled from a patient who underwent chemoradiotherapy. The receptor was derived from a human donor with HPV-associated anogenital cancer. The gene calls are TRBV18 and TRBJ2-1; 7 bases match TRBD1. CDR3 sequence reads: CASSPPRGPYNEQFF. CDR3 sequence (DNA): TGTGCCAGCTCACCACCGAGGGGGCCCTACAATGAGCAGTTCTTC.